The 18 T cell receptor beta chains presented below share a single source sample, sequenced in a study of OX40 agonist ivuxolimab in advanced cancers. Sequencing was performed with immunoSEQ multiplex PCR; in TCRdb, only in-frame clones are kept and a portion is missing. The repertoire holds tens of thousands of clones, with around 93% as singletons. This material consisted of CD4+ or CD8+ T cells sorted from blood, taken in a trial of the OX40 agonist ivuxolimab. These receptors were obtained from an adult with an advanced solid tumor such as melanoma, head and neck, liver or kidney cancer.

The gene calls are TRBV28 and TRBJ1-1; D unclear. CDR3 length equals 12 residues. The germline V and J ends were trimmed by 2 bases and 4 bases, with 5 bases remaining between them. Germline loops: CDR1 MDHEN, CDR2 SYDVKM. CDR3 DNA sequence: TGTGCCAGCAGTTTACGGGCCACTGAAGCTTTCTTT. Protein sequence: CASSLRATEAFF.

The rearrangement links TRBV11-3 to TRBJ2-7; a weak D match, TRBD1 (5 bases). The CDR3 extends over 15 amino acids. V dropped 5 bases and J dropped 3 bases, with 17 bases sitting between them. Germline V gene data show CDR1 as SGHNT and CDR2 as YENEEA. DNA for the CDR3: TGTGCCAGCAGCACCGGACATGGGGTTAACTACGAGCAGTACTTC. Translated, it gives CASSTGHGVNYEQYF.

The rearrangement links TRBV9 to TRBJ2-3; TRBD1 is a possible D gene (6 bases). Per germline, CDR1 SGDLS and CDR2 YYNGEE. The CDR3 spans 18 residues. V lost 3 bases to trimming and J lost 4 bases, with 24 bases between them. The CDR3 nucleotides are TGTGCCAGCAGCGCACAACGGGACACCACCCTTTCCGCAGATACGCAGTATTTT. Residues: CASSAQRDTTLSADTQYF.

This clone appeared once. The CDR3 spells CAWSGSAAYEQYF. CDR3 nucleotide sequence: TGTGCCTGGAGTGGATCAGCAGCCTACGAGCAGTACTTC. The chain is built from TRBV30 and TRBJ2-7; D not resolved. The germline V gene encodes CDR1 GTSNPN and CDR2 SVGIG (reference sequence). The CDR3 sequence is 13 residues long. Between the trimmed V and J ends, which lost 1 base and 2 bases, there was a span of 9 bases.

CDR3 protein: CASSGIQGVGSPLHF. The CDR3 coding sequence is TGTGCCAGCAGCGGGATACAGGGCGTGGGTTCACCCCTCCACTTT. The chain recombines TRBV9 with TRBJ1-6; perhaps TRBD1 as D (6 bases). The V end lost 3 bases, the J end lost 9 bases, and 16 bases lay between the germline ends. Germline V lookup: CDR1 SGDLS, CDR2 YYNGEE. The CDR3 is 15 residues long.

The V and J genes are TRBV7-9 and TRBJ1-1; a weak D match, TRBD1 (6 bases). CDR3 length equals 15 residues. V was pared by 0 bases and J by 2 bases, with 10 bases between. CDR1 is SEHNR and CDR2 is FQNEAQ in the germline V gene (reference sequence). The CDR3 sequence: CASSLADRLNTEAFF. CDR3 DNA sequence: TGTGCCAGCAGCTTAGCAGACAGGCTAAACACTGAAGCTTTCTTT.

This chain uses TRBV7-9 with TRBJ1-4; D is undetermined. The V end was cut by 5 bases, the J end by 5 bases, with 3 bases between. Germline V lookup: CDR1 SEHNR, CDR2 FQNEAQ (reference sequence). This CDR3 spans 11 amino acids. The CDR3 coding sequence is TGTGCCAGCAGCCGAAATGAAAAACTGTTTTTT. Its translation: CASSRNEKLFF.

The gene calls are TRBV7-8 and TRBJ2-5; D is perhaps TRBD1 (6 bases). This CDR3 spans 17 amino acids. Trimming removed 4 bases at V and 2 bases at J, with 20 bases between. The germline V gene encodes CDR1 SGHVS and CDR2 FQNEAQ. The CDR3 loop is CASSYPGRQGWQETQYF. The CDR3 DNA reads TGTGCCAGCAGCTACCCGGGACGGCAGGGGTGGCAAGAGACCCAGTACTTC. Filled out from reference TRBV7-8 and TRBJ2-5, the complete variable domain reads GAGVSQSPRYKVAKRGQDVALRCDPISGHVSLFWYQQALGQGPEFLTYFQNEAQLDKSGLPSDRFFAERPEGSVSTLKIQRTQQEDSAVYLCASSYPGRQGWQETQYFGPGTRLLVL.

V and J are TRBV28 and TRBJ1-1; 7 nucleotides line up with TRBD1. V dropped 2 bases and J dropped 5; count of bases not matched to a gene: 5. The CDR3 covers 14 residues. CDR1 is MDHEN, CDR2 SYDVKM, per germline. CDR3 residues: CASSLEGAGTEAFF. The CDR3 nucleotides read TGTGCCAGCAGTTTAGAGGGGGCAGGGACTGAAGCTTTCTTT.

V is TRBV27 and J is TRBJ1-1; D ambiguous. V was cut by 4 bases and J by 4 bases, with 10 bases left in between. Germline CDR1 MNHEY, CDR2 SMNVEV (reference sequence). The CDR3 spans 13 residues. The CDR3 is CASSWGVGTEAFF. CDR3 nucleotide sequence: TGTGCCAGCAGTTGGGGTGTAGGCACTGAAGCTTTCTTT.

In nucleotides, the CDR3 is TGTGCCAGCAGCTTAGTGGGCGAAATAACAGATACGCAGTATTTT. The encoded protein is CASSLVGEITDTQYF. V gene TRBV11-2 combines with J gene TRBJ2-3; D unresolved. The length of the CDR3 is 15 residues. The V end was cut by 1 base, the J end by 3 bases, with 11 bases between. Germline CDR1 reads SGHAT; CDR2 reads FQNNGV.

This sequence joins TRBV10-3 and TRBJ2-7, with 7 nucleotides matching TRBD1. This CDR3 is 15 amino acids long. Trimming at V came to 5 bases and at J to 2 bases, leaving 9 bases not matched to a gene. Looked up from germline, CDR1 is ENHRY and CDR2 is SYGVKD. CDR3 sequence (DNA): TGTGCCATCAGTTCAAGGGACAGCCTCCCCTACGAGCAGTACTTC. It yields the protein CAISSRDSLPYEQYF.

This CDR3 is CASSLPLGNEQFF. The CDR3 region has the DNA TGTGCCAGCAGTTTGCCCCTGGGCAATGAGCAGTTCTTC. This rearrangement joins TRBV27 to TRBJ2-1; D is undetermined. CDR3 length: 13 amino acids. CDR1 is MNHEY, CDR2 SMNVEV, per germline (reference sequence). Trimming stripped 3 bases from V and 6 bases from J, with 9 bases between.

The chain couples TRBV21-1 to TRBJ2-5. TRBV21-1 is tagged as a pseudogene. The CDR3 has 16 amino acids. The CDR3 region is CASSHEPGPAVETQYF. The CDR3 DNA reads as TGTGCCAGCAGCCATGAACCGGGACCCGCAGTGGAGACCCAGTACTTC.

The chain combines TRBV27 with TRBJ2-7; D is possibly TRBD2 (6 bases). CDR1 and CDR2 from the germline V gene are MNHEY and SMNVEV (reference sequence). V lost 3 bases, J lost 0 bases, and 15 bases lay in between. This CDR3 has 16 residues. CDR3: CASSLIGGESSYEQYF. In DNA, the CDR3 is TGTGCCAGCAGTTTGATCGGGGGTGAGAGCTCCTACGAGCAGTACTTC.

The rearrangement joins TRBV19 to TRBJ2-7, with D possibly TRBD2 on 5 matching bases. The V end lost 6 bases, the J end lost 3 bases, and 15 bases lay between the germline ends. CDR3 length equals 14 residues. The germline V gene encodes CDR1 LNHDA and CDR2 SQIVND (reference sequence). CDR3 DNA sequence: TGTGCCAGTAGATCCTTCCTAACTAGCTACGAGCAGTACTTC. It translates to CASRSFLTSYEQYF.

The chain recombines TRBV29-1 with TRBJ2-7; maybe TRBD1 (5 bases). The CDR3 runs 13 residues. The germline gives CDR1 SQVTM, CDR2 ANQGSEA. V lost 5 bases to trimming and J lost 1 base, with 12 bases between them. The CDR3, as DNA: TGCAGCGTTCGCTTGACAGCTTCCTACGAGCAGTACTTC. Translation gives CSVRLTASYEQYF.

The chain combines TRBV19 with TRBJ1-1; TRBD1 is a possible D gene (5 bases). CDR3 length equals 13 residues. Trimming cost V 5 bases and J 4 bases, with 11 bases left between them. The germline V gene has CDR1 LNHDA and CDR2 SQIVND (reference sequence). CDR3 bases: TGTGCCAGTAGTCCTTGGGGGGGCACTGAAGCTTTCTTT. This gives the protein CASSPWGGTEAFF.